This is a list of T cell receptor beta chains from one sample in a study of Graves' ophthalmopathy and Graves' hyperthyroidism. From the multiplex PCR reads, TCRdb called clonotypes with MiXCR, one entry per CDR3 protein. The sample has 350,000 to 450,000 distinct CDR3 sequences; around 21% are singletons. What was sequenced was peripheral blood. All receptors come from a woman in her late teens or twenties with stable Graves' hyperthyroidism. CDR3s leave out the opening cysteine and the closing phenylalanine or tryptophan. Fields, in order: CDR3 protein, clone size, V gene. Size is stated for part of the rows, as once, few or many counts, or as a class when the clone is expanded.

CDR3 protein: ATSINREGEAF
clone size: many
V gene: TRBV15

CDR3 protein: SVADRNTEAF
clone size: many
V gene: TRBV29-1

CDR3 protein: ASSQAGLLLNGYT
clone size: few
V gene: TRBV4-1

CDR3 protein: ASSDWGQSDEQY
clone size: many
V gene: TRBV9

CDR3 protein: ASSPRGESYSIY
clone size: .
V gene: TRBV18

CDR3 protein: SAAGPEMNTEAF
clone size: few
V gene: TRBV20-1

CDR3 protein: SARDLSPGTHISYEQY
clone size: many
V gene: TRBV20-1

CDR3 protein: ASSYVRTPNQPQH
clone size: many
V gene: TRBV6-2/TRBV6-3

CDR3 protein: SARSGGPVTGELF
clone size: many
V gene: TRBV20-1

CDR3 protein: ASSSLSGRAMGELF
clone size: .
V gene: TRBV27

CDR3 protein: SARGGTSGTYEQY
clone size: many
V gene: TRBV20-1

CDR3 protein: ASGRGAEQY
clone size: .
V gene: TRBV2

CDR3 protein: ASTTTENTGELF
clone size: many
V gene: TRBV13

CDR3 protein: ASSSWDGVGTEAF
clone size: many
V gene: TRBV6-5

CDR3 protein: ASSRLAGDSTSADEQY
clone size: few
V gene: TRBV6-4

CDR3 protein: ASSLRRGQASGYT
clone size: many
V gene: TRBV7-9

CDR3 protein: ATRNSGRSVPYEQY
clone size: few
V gene: TRBV15

CDR3 protein: ASSHTPRPDRGSTEAF
clone size: .
V gene: TRBV7-8

CDR3 protein: ASSPGEGLRGYT
clone size: many
V gene: TRBV12-3/TRBV12-4

CDR3 protein: ASSLSASAPGELF
clone size: many
V gene: TRBV5-1

CDR3 protein: ASSYSTSGSFSYEQY
clone size: many
V gene: TRBV6-2/TRBV6-3

CDR3 protein: ASSTTGEVQPQH
clone size: many
V gene: TRBV6-5

CDR3 protein: ASSPTRPGHHSYEQY
clone size: many
V gene: TRBV11-1

CDR3 protein: ASRRVRNTEAF
clone size: many
V gene: TRBV6-5

CDR3 protein: ASGQLAAADDEQY
clone size: many
V gene: TRBV12-5

CDR3 protein: ASSPVTGETEAF
clone size: .
V gene: TRBV11-2

CDR3 protein: ASSLTGALPNGYT
clone size: many
V gene: TRBV7-3

CDR3 protein: ASSSRRRGRTYGYT
clone size: many
V gene: TRBV9

CDR3 protein: ASSVMTGGTEAF
clone size: many
V gene: TRBV6-1

CDR3 protein: SARHHNTEAF
clone size: many
V gene: TRBV20-1

CDR3 protein: ASSPEGTSGSYEQY
clone size: many
V gene: TRBV7-2

CDR3 protein: ASSLYPRGTNGGYT
clone size: .
V gene: TRBV28

CDR3 protein: ASSTRDRLGQPQH
clone size: many
V gene: TRBV6-2/TRBV6-3

CDR3 protein: SATDPKAREQY
clone size: many
V gene: TRBV20-1

CDR3 protein: SSWRTNTEAF
clone size: few
V gene: TRBV20-1

CDR3 protein: ASSPRGAQETQY
clone size: many
V gene: TRBV18

CDR3 protein: ASSLVVGEETQY
clone size: many
V gene: TRBV5-1

CDR3 protein: ASSQTGYQETQY
clone size: .
V gene: TRBV6-1

CDR3 protein: ASTEPGRTTEAF
clone size: many
V gene: TRBV6-5

CDR3 protein: ASSAIGSGTSYEQY
clone size: many
V gene: TRBV28

CDR3 protein: ARSSGTLYGYT
clone size: .
V gene: TRBV30